The present T cell receptor beta chain was sequenced within a study of blood T cell repertoires in COVID-19. Study as a whole: Samples of COVID-19 (acute and convalescent) were obtained from the United States, Italy and Spain. From T cells, B-cell-depleted T cells, or PBMCs came the material, which was cDNA or gDNA.

Original analysis: Amplifying reference gene primers gave estimates of nucleated cell counts. Measured with immunoSEQ multiplex PCR; TCRdb has only the in-frame clones, and not every one. That table gives V, J and clone size, and the DNA gave D and trimming. This table holds 100,000 to 150,000 clones, around 87% found once. This clone was found once. The receptor comes from a man aged 45-60 years with active COVID-19. What was sequenced was peripheral blood.

This chain's CDR3 is CASSSKDLCRDQPQHF. DNA for the CDR3: TGTGCCAGCAGCTCAAAGGACCTCTGCAGGGATCAGCCCCAGCATTTT. The gene calls are TRBV7-7 and TRBJ1-5, with a possible D match to TRBD1 (5 bases). Germline CDR1 and CDR2: SSHAT and FNYEAQ (reference sequence). The CDR3 is made up of 16 amino acids. V lost 4 bases and J 5 bases, leaving 18 bases between the germline ends.